This TCR beta chain appears in the sequencing data of a study of blood T cells in healthy people across ages. Study-wide results and caveats: The fall in TCR beta diversity per million T cells was roughly linear with age.

Individuals who donated were healthy Caucasians from Russia aged about 6 to 100. Every sample had a minimum of 6 million PBMCs isolated. Through a sample-barcoded 5' primer and a J-beta primer mix, a second PCR was run for about 6 to 12 cycles. The template-switch adaptor was a 5' adaptor with 12 random nucleotides. It tagged each cDNA molecule. TCRdb called the 5' RACE reads again in MiXCR, with one record for every CDR3 protein. The profile shows roughly 1,700,000 distinct CDR3 sequences, approximately 28% of them singletons. This clonotype showed up just a few times. Its antigen is unidentified. This CDR3 spans 13 amino acids. Germline CDR1 SQVTM, CDR2 ANQGSEA. Trimming removed 8 bases from V and 4 bases from J; junction bases left unmatched: 10.

The TCR sequence derives from a woman in her thirties in good health. The chain has TRBV29-1 and TRBJ1-2; 7 positions agree with TRBD1. The sequencing sample was made of blood. As DNA, the CDR3 is TGCAGCATTAGCCGCTCAGGGGGCTATGGCTACACCTTC. Amino acids: CSISRSGGYGYTF.